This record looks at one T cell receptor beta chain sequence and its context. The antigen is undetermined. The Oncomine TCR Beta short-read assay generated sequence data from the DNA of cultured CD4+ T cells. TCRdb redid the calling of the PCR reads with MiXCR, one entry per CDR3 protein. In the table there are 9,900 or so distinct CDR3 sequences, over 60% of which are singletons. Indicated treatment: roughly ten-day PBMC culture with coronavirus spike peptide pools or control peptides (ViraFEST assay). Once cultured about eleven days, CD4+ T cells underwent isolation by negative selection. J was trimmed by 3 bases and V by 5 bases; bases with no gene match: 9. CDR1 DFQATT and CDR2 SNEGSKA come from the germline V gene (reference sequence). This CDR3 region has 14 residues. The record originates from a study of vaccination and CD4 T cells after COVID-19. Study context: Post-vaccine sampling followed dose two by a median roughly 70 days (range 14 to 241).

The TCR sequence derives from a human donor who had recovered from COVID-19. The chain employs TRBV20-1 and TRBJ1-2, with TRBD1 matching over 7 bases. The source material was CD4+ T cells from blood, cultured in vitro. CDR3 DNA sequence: TGCAGTGCTCAAGCCGGGACAGAAGACTATGGCTACACCTTC. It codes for CSAQAGTEDYGYTF.